The 12 T cell receptor beta chains reported below all come from one sample, sequenced in a study of cytomegalovirus exposure and HLA in healthy donors (TCRdb year 2017). Library generation was performed with the immunoSEQ multiplex PCR assay. A mixture of 60 forward primers for TCR Vbeta segments and 13 reverse primers for TCR Jbeta segments was used in the multiplex PCR. In TCRdb, the immuneACCESS table is reduced to in-frame sequences with V and J assigned. These tables do not hold every clone; where another copy was compared, an unresolved V gene accounts for under half, and the others remain unexplained. Present in this sample are 120,000 or so clones, roughly 78% of which were seen just once. The ten largest account for roughly 6% of the sample. Sequencing was carried out using PBMCs. These receptors were collected from a woman in her thirties or forties in good health and CMV-seronegative.

V is TRBV28 and J is TRBJ1-5; D call uncertain. The CDR3 consists of 13 residues. V was cut by 6 bases and J by 7 bases, with 13 bases left in between. Germline lookup yields CDR1 MDHEN and CDR2 SYDVKM. CDR3 amino acids: CASSYPSGQPQHF. The CDR3 region has the DNA TGTGCCAGCAGCTACCCCTCCGGGCAGCCCCAGCATTTT.

The chain is built from TRBV6-5 and TRBJ1-5; D gene ambiguous. This CDR3 spans 14 amino acids. V dropped 6 bases and J dropped 3 bases, with 12 bases sitting between them. Germline assignment: CDR1 MNHEY and CDR2 SVGAGI. The CDR3 coding sequence is TGTGCCAGCAGCCCTAGAGATCCCAATCAGCCCCAGCATTTT. Translated: CASSPRDPNQPQHF.

The J gene is TRBJ2-2, the V gene TRBV7-9; 7 bases are shared with TRBD2. There are 15 residues in the CDR3. Germline V gives CDR1 SEHNR, CDR2 FQNEAQ (reference sequence). The V segment lost 5 bases and the J segment 4 bases; nucleotides outside the gene matches: 7. This CDR3 is CASSGGGSFTGELFF. In nucleotides, the CDR3 is TGTGCCAGCAGCGGTGGCGGGAGTTTCACCGGGGAGCTGTTTTTT.

The chain carries TRBV29-1 and TRBJ2-5, with TRBD1 as a possible D gene (5 bases). CDR3 length: 14 residues. Looked up from germline, CDR1 is SQVTM and CDR2 is ANQGSEA. Between the trimmed V and J ends, which lost 4 bases and 4 bases, there was a span of 16 bases. Here the CDR3 reads CSVVPPQVRETQYF. The DNA for the CDR3 is TGCAGCGTTGTACCACCACAGGTTAGAGAGACCCAGTACTTC.

The genes are TRBV28 and TRBJ2-1; TRBD2 agrees at 13 bases. Germline lookup yields CDR1 MDHEN and CDR2 SYDVKM. The CDR3 has 16 amino acids. V trimming: 6 bases; J trimming: 7 bases; junction bases outside the gene matches: 9. The CDR3, as DNA: TGTGCCAGCAGCCCAGGTTCGACTAGCGGGAGGAATGAGCAGTTCTTC. Translating it yields CASSPGSTSGRNEQFF.

About this clone itself: Compared with germline, one end of the junction differs, possibly owing to a read error. The chain couples TRBV7-9 to TRBJ1-2, with D uncertain. Germline CDR1 and CDR2: SEHNR and FQNEAQ (reference sequence). The CDR3 has 12 residues. CDR3 nucleotides: TGTTCCAGCAGCTCCCCAGGCTATGGCTACACCTTC. This sequence encodes CSSSSPGYGYTF.

V and J are TRBV7-9 and TRBJ2-7, with D perhaps matching TRBD2 (6 bases). V dropped 5 bases and J dropped 2 bases, with 13 bases sitting between them. Per the germline V gene, CDR1 is SEHNR and CDR2 is FQNEAQ (reference sequence). CDR3 size: 14 residues. CDR3 nucleotide sequence: TGTGCCAGCAGCGGCCGGGACTTTCCCTACGAGCAGTACTTC. Its protein product is CASSGRDFPYEQYF.

The rearrangement uses TRBV6-5 and TRBJ1-6; D is unclear. Trimming left V 2 bases short and J 14 bases short, with 16 bases between. This CDR3 region has 14 residues. Looked up from germline, CDR1 is MNHEY and CDR2 is SVGAGI. In nucleotides, the CDR3 is TGTGCCAGCAGTTACACTAACACCCCACAAACCCTCCACTTT. It yields the protein CASSYTNTPQTLHF.

V usage is TRBV5-1 and J usage is TRBJ1-3; 7 positions match TRBD1. The CDR3 has 14 residues. Germline-derived CDR1 and CDR2 are SGHRS and YFSETQ. V trimming: 5 bases; J trimming: 1 base; junction bases outside the gene matches: 3. As DNA, the CDR3 is TGCGCCAGCAGGGGGACAGTGTCTGGAAACACCATATATTTT. This gives the protein CASRGTVSGNTIYF.

V is TRBV28 and J is TRBJ2-7; 8 nucleotides match TRBD2. Germline CDR1 and CDR2: MDHEN and SYDVKM. The CDR3 runs to 14 residues. Germline trimming cut 2 bases from V and 3 bases from J; bases unmatched to any gene: 3. In DNA form, the CDR3 reads TGTGCCAGCAGTTTAACGGGAGGGATCTACGAGCAGTACTTC. Translating gives CASSLTGGIYEQYF.

The genes are TRBV5-1 and TRBJ1-1; D is undetermined. Germline V lookup: CDR1 SGHRS, CDR2 YFSETQ. The CDR3 totals 16 residues. V gave up 4 bases and J gave up 3 bases, with 19 bases separating them. In DNA, the CDR3 is TGCGCCAGCAGCCTGCAAGGGTCTGCGGGGTACACTGAAGCTTTCTTT. It specifies CASSLQGSAGYTEAFF.

This chain connects TRBV15 to TRBJ2-1, with TRBD2 matching over 13 bases. J lost 9 bases, V lost 1 base, and 15 bases had no gene match. Per germline, CDR1 LNHNV and CDR2 YYDKDF (reference sequence). This CDR3 spans 19 amino acids. The CDR3 reads CATSRAGPPRTSGRGEQFF. CDR3 in DNA: TGTGCCACCAGCAGAGCGGGACCTCCGAGGACTAGCGGGAGAGGTGAGCAGTTCTTC.